Listed below are T cell receptor beta chains from one sample, sequenced in a study of T cell changes during pregnancy in multiple sclerosis. Clones were sequenced by immunoSEQ multiplex PCR, and TCRdb holds only the in-frame ones, with some missing. Of approximately 100,000 clones in the sample, 94% were seen once. Sequencing used peripheral blood, obtained before pregnancy. These receptors were obtained from a female donor with multiple sclerosis, enrolled in a pregnancy study. Each CDR3 is given with its conserved first and last residue. The D gene is left open where the match is weak. Expanded clones are given a class, and other clones once, few, many or no size at all.

>once|TRBJ1-5|TRBV28|TRBD1
CASSSALGTGDNQPQHF
TGTGCCAGCAGTTCGGCCCTTGGGACAGGGGACAATCAGCCCCAGCATTTT
>once|TRBJ2-7|TRBV5-6|NA
CASSFAGAVYEQYF
TGTGCCAGCAGCTTTGCGGGGGCTGTCTACGAGCAGTACTTC
>NA|TRBJ2-2|TRBV28|TRBD2
CASSLAPGLDLAGELFF
TGTGCCAGCAGTTTAGCCCCGGGACTAGATCTCGCCGGGGAGCTGTTTTTT
>NA|TRBJ1-2|TRBV15|TRBD1
CATSRDLTGVNNGYTF
TGTGCCACCAGCAGAGATCTGACAGGGGTGAATAATGGCTACACCTTC
>NA|TRBJ2-3|TRBV5-6|NA
CASSFGSTDTQYF
TGTGCCAGCAGCTTTGGCAGCACAGATACGCAGTATTTT
>once|TRBJ1-5|TRBV19|NA
CASSVQERYQPQHF
TGTGCCAGTAGTGTACAGGAGAGGTATCAGCCCCAGCATTTT
>NA|TRBJ1-1|TRBV13|NA
CASSFPNQGNTEAFF
TGTGCCAGCAGCTTCCCCAACCAGGGGAACACTGAAGCTTTCTTT
>NA|TRBJ2-1|TRBV2|TRBD2
CAGGLRYNEQFF
TGTGCCGGGGGACTAAGGTACAATGAGCAGTTCTTC
>NA|TRBJ2-1|TRBV7-9|TRBD2
CASSGSSGSGEQFF
TGTGCCAGCAGCGGGTCTAGCGGGAGCGGCGAGCAGTTCTTC
>NA|TRBJ1-2|TRBV7-3|TRBD1
CASSPGTGYGYTF
TGTGCCAGCAGCCCAGGGACAGGCTATGGCTACACCTTC
>NA|TRBJ1-4|TRBV4-1|NA
CASSQVGQGLTNEKLFF
TGCGCCAGCAGCCAGGTCGGCCAGGGGTTGACTAATGAAAAACTGTTTTTT
>once|TRBJ1-5|TRBV18|TRBD1
CASSSMTGGNQPQHF
TGTGCCAGCTCATCAATGACAGGGGGCAATCAGCCCCAGCATTTT
>NA|TRBJ1-1|TRBV7-2|NA
CASSSVATGFSEAFF
TGTGCCAGCAGCTCAGTAGCGACAGGATTTTCTGAAGCTTTCTTT
>NA|TRBJ1-1|TRBV4-1|TRBD1
CASSQAVDRGNVF
TGCGCCAGCAGCCAAGCCGTAGACAGGGGAAATGTATTT
>NA|TRBJ2-7|TRBV30|TRBD2
CAWSMRGGGLVGEQYF
TGTGCCTGGAGTATGCGGGGTGGGGGACTAGTCGGCGAGCAGTACTTC
>NA|TRBJ1-2|TRBV6-6|TRBD1
CASRPRQGGYTF
TGTGCCAGCAGACCCAGACAGGGGGGTTATACCTTC
>NA|TRBJ2-1|TRBV7-9|TRBD2
CASTKRSGSSYNEQFF
TGTGCCAGCACGAAGCGTAGCGGGAGCTCCTACAATGAGCAGTTCTTC
>NA|TRBJ1-5|TRBV4-1|NA
CASSQGGSSNQPQHF
TGCGCCAGCAGCCAGGGGGGATCTAGCAATCAGCCCCAGCATTTT
>NA|TRBJ2-1|TRBV6-5|NA
CASSYEGWRNNEQFF
TGTGCCAGCAGTTACGAGGGTTGGAGGAACAATGAGCAGTTCTTC
>NA|TRBJ1-2|TRBV5-6|TRBD1
CASSLPMTGGYGYTF
TGTGCCAGCAGCTTGCCGATGACAGGGGGCTATGGCTACACCTTC
>NA|TRBJ2-7|TRBV7-9|NA
CASSEGVGYEQYF
TGTGCCAGCAGCGAGGGGGTAGGCTACGAGCAGTACTTC
>NA|TRBJ2-5|TRBV29-1|NA
CSADPENERTPQETQYF
TGCAGCGCTGATCCTGAGAATGAGCGAACCCCTCAAGAGACCCAGTACTTC